This is a list of T cell receptor beta chains from one sample in a study of identical twins. TCRdb redid the calling of the 5' RACE reads with MiXCR, one entry per CDR3 protein. The table records roughly 700,000 distinct CDR3 sequences, roughly 8% of them present only once. The data also belong to a second study, concerning yellow fever vaccine responses in identical twins.

The sequencing input was PBMCs. These receptors came from a woman between 18 and 29 years old in good health. Each CDR3 is given with its conserved first and last residue. D genes are given only for firm matches. Size values are once, few and many counts, or a class for expanded clones, and some rows have none.

clone_size	d_call	j_call	v_call	cdr3_aa	cdr3_nt
many	NA	TRBJ2-3	TRBV14	CASSPTPGATTDTQYF	TGTGCCAGCAGCCCGACTCCAGGGGCGACCACAGATACGCAGTATTTT
NA	NA	TRBJ2-2	TRBV10-3	CAISEYEPRGGELFF	TGTGCCATCAGTGAGTACGAGCCGCGAGGCGGGGAGCTGTTTTTT
many	TRBD1	TRBJ2-1	TRBV18	CASSPWWGQGNNEQFF	TGTGCCAGCTCACCCTGGTGGGGACAGGGCAACAATGAGCAGTTCTTC
few	NA	TRBJ2-2	TRBV10-3	CAISPRLDSPNTGELFF	TGTGCCATCAGCCCGCGTCTAGACAGCCCGAACACCGGGGAGCTGTTTTTT
NA	NA	TRBJ2-7	TRBV20-1	CSARVSGDSQYEQYF	TGCAGTGCTAGAGTTTCGGGGGATAGCCAGTACGAGCAGTACTTC
many	NA	TRBJ1-5	TRBV12-3/TRBV12-4	CASSDAQGSNQPQHF	TGTGCCAGCAGTGACGCTCAGGGATCCAATCAGCCCCAGCATTTT
NA	NA	TRBJ1-2	TRBV14	CASSQEHGGFYGYTF	TGTGCCAGCAGCCAAGAGCACGGAGGATTCTATGGCTACACCTTC
NA	NA	TRBJ2-7	TRBV7-9	CASSLENKANYEQYF	TGTGCCAGCAGCTTAGAAAACAAGGCAAACTACGAGCAGTACTTC
NA	NA	TRBJ1-2	TRBV27	CASSSPDRGGYTF	TGTGCCAGCAGTTCTCCGGACCGCGGAGGCTACACCTTC
NA	NA	TRBJ1-1	TRBV29-1	CSVEDIGEGSTEAFF	TGCAGCGTTGAAGATATCGGGGAAGGAAGCACTGAAGCTTTCTTT
many	TRBD1	TRBJ2-1	TRBV9	CASSVAGTGLSYNEQFF	TGTGCCAGCAGCGTAGCAGGGACAGGACTCTCCTACAATGAGCAGTTCTTC
few	TRBD2	TRBJ2-7	TRBV12-3/TRBV12-4	CASSLGGTGLVGEQYF	TGTGCCAGCAGTTTAGGGGGTACGGGACTAGTCGGCGAGCAGTACTTC
few	NA	TRBJ1-2	TRBV6-5	CASSYAADYGYTF	TGTGCCAGCAGTTACGCGGCCGACTATGGCTACACCTTC
few	TRBD2	TRBJ2-1	TRBV7-2	CASSSESGLAGYNEQFF	TGTGCCAGCAGCTCCGAATCCGGACTAGCGGGGTACAATGAGCAGTTCTTC
NA	NA	TRBJ1-1	TRBV5-5	CASSFFIRGVNTEAFF	TGTGCCAGCAGCTTTTTTATCCGGGGCGTGAACACTGAAGCTTTCTTT
NA	TRBD2	TRBJ2-2	TRBV12-3/TRBV12-4	CASSFAGLAAWGGELFF	TGTGCCAGCAGTTTCGCGGGACTAGCGGCATGGGGCGGGGAGCTGTTTTTT
NA	TRBD1	TRBJ1-4	TRBV5-1	CASSLTGEELFF	TGCGCCAGCAGCTTAACAGGGGAGGAACTGTTTTTT
NA	NA	TRBJ2-5	TRBV24-1	CATSDLKGLGETQYF	TGTGCCACCAGTGATTTAAAGGGCCTGGGAGAGACCCAGTACTTC
many	NA	TRBJ2-5	TRBV18	CASSPVGGGEETQYF	TGTGCCAGCTCACCAGTCGGAGGGGGCGAGGAGACCCAGTACTTC
many	TRBD2	TRBJ2-1	TRBV12-3/TRBV12-4	CASTELGGSGTDEQFF	TGTGCCAGCACCGAGCTGGGCGGGAGCGGTACAGATGAGCAGTTCTTC
few	NA	TRBJ2-7	TRBV20-1	CSAYKEGVSYEQYF	TGCAGTGCTTACAAAGAAGGAGTCTCCTACGAGCAGTACTTC
few	TRBD2	TRBJ2-7	TRBV2	CASISGDNYEQYF	TGTGCCAGCATTAGCGGGGATAACTACGAGCAGTACTTC
many	TRBD1	TRBJ2-7	TRBV4-1	CASSQEDRGDSYEQYF	TGCGCCAGCAGCCAAGAAGACAGGGGGGACTCCTACGAGCAGTACTTC
many	TRBD2	TRBJ2-2	TRBV5-1	CASSGTGLADTRSAGELFF	TGCGCCAGCAGCGGAACGGGACTAGCGGATACTAGGTCGGCCGGGGAGCTGTTTTTT
few	NA	TRBJ2-3	TRBV7-9	CASSLWGADTQYF	TGTGCCAGCAGCTTATGGGGGGCAGATACGCAGTATTTT
many	NA	TRBJ1-2	TRBV12-3/TRBV12-4	CASSLLGMDYGYTF	TGTGCCAGCAGTTTACTAGGGATGGACTATGGCTACACCTTC
NA	TRBD2	TRBJ2-7	TRBV27	CASRLLAGGPYEQYF	TGTGCCAGCAGGCTCTTAGCGGGAGGGCCCTACGAGCAGTACTTC
many	NA	TRBJ2-2	TRBV5-4	CASSLNNPRNTGELFF	TGTGCCAGCAGCTTGAATAATCCGAGGAACACCGGGGAGCTGTTTTTT
few	NA	TRBJ2-2	TRBV5-6	CASSGPGMTGELFF	TGTGCCAGCAGCGGTCCTGGGATGACCGGGGAGCTGTTTTTT
few	TRBD1	TRBJ2-1	TRBV28	CASSLAPWTGGRGMQFF	TGTGCCAGCAGTTTGGCCCCCTGGACAGGGGGACGTGGGATGCAGTTCTTC
many	TRBD2	TRBJ2-3	TRBV4-3	CASSQERASGDTQYF	TGCGCCAGCAGCCAAGAGAGGGCTAGCGGAGATACGCAGTATTTT
NA	NA	TRBJ2-7	TRBV27	CASSLARGPHEQYF	TGTGCCAGCAGTTTAGCTAGGGGTCCCCACGAGCAGTACTTC
few	TRBD2	TRBJ2-5	TRBV4-1	CASSQMAAGGTQYF	TGCGCCAGCAGCCAGATGGCTGCGGGGGGGACCCAGTACTTC
many	NA	TRBJ2-7	TRBV29-1	CSVDRGEKQYF	TGCAGCGTTGACAGGGGAGAGAAGCAGTACTTC
few	NA	TRBJ2-7	TRBV3-1	CASSQDGGVYEQYF	TGTGCCAGCAGCCAAGATGGGGGTGTCTACGAGCAGTACTTC
few	NA	TRBJ2-7	TRBV3-1	CASSQVPGVHEQYF	TGTGCCAGCAGCCAAGTGCCAGGGGTTCACGAGCAGTACTTC
many	TRBD1	TRBJ2-3	TRBV27	CASSLDLTGGTDTQYF	TGTGCCAGCAGTTTAGATTTGACAGGGGGCACAGATACGCAGTATTTT
few	NA	TRBJ1-3	TRBV10-3	CAITGDANTIYF	TGTGCCATCACCGGGGACGCAAACACCATATATTTT